The 17 T cell receptor beta chains below were found in one sample sequenced in a study of blood T cell repertoires in COVID-19. Some clones are missing from TCRdb's copy, which holds only in-frame ones; the method was immunoSEQ multiplex PCR. The sample yields 150,000 to 200,000 clones, about 83% seen once. Sequenced material: peripheral blood. The receptors originated from a man between 18 and 35 years old with active or convalescent COVID-19.

The rearrangement links TRBV5-1 to TRBJ1-1; D perhaps matches TRBD1 (6 bases). The V gene lost 2 bases and the J gene lost 7 bases, with 15 bases spanning the gap. Germline CDR1 SGHRS, CDR2 YFSETQ. This CDR3 spans 14 amino acids. The CDR3 coding sequence is TGCGCCAGCAGCTTCCTAGGGGGTCGCGGTGAAGCTTTCTTT. Its translation is CASSFLGGRGEAFF.

The chain has TRBV5-6 and TRBJ2-3, with TRBD1 matching over 8 bases. V gave up 0 bases and J gave up 1 base; unmatched junction bases: 1. From germline, CDR1 is SGHDT and CDR2 YYEEEE. The CDR3 length is 15 residues. CDR3 residues: CASSLEGQGTDTQYF. The CDR3 DNA reads TGTGCCAGCAGCTTGGAGGGACAGGGCACAGATACGCAGTATTTT. The full variable domain, its missing parts supplied by reference TRBV5-6 and TRBJ2-3, is DAGVTQSPTHLIKTRGQQVTLRCSPKSGHDTVSWYQQALGQGPQFIFQYYEEEERQRGNFPDRFSGHQFPNYSSELNVNALLLGDSALYLCASSLEGQGTDTQYFGPGTRLTVL.

The chain links TRBV5-6 to TRBJ2-6; 8 bases map to TRBD1. The CDR3 sequence is 17 residues long. Germline V gene lookup returns CDR1 SGHDT and CDR2 YYEEEE. Losses at the gene ends were 1 base for V and 3 bases for J; bases not matched to a gene: 6. The CDR3 loop is CASSLLGQGVGANVLTF. Written as DNA, the CDR3 is TGTGCCAGCAGCTTGCTCGGACAGGGCGTTGGGGCCAACGTCCTGACTTTC.

This chain links TRBV3-1 (or the pseudogene TRBV3-2) with TRBJ2-5; the match to TRBD2 covers 10 bases. V gave up 2 bases and J gave up 6 bases; unmatched junction bases: 18. This CDR3 is built from 19 residues. Germline V gene lookup returns CDR1 LGHDT and CDR2 YNNKEL (reference sequence). CDR3 nucleotide sequence: TGTGCCAGCAGCCAAAATGACCGAAGTCAGCGGGGGGGCGGGAAGACCCAGTACTTC. Its protein is CASSQNDRSQRGGGKTQYF.

The genes are TRBV12-5 and TRBJ1-1; D ambiguous. Germline V CDR1 and CDR2: LGHNT, FRNRAP. V was pared by 3 bases and J by 5 bases, with 19 bases between. This CDR3 spans 16 amino acids. CDR3 in DNA: TGTGCTAGTGGTTTTGTTCGGTCGGTCCAGGATACTGAAGCTTTCTTT. Protein product: CASGFVRSVQDTEAFF. The whole variable domain, filled in from reference TRBV12-5 and TRBJ1-1, reads DARVTQTPRHKVTEMGQEVTMRCQPILGHNTVFWYRQTMMQGLELLAYFRNRAPLDDSGMPKDRFSAEMPDATLATLKIQPSEPRDSAVYFCASGFVRSVQDTEAFFGQGTRLTVV.

DNA of the CDR3: TGCAGTGCTTCAGGGGATCAGCCCCAGCATTTT. Its protein product is CSASGDQPQHF. The genes are TRBV20-1 and TRBJ1-5, with a weak D call TRBD1 (6 bases). Deletions cut 5 bases from V and 5 bases from J, with 7 bases between. Germline CDR1 DFQATT, CDR2 SNEGSKA (reference sequence). The CDR3 loop spans 11 amino acids.

The CDR3 DNA follows: TGCGCCAGCAGTGAGTGGGGGCCCCAAGAGACCCAGTACTTC. This sequence encodes CASSEWGPQETQYF. This chain joins TRBV10-1 and TRBJ2-5; D is possibly TRBD1 (6 bases). The germline CDR1 and CDR2 sequences are WNHNN and SYGVQD (reference sequence). CDR3 length equals 14 residues. The ends were cut back, 1 base at V and 1 base at J, with 7 bases in the middle.

The V call is TRBV10-3, the J call TRBJ1-2, with TRBD1 identical over 8 bases. Germline CDR1 ENHRY, CDR2 SYGVKD. The junction had 10 bases not matched to a gene; V was cut back by 10 bases and J by 6 bases. The CDR3 has 13 residues. The CDR3 DNA follows: TGTGCCACCCAGGGGGCCAACAGTGATGGCTACACCTTC. This translates into CATQGANSDGYTF.

This rearrangement joins TRBV5-1 to TRBJ1-6; no clear D. Deletions cut 3 bases from V and 4 bases from J, with 5 bases between. The CDR3 consists of 13 residues. Germline V gene lookup returns CDR1 SGHRS and CDR2 YFSETQ. CDR3 bases: TGCGCCAGCAGCTCGGAGTATAATTCACCCCTCCACTTT. Translating gives CASSSEYNSPLHF.

V and J are TRBV10-3 and TRBJ1-2; D might be TRBD1 (5 bases). The CDR3 length is 13 residues. The ends were cut back, 6 bases at V and 7 bases at J, with 15 bases in the middle. Germline CDR1 ENHRY, CDR2 SYGVKD. CDR3 sequence (DNA): TGTGCCATCAGAACCGACGGGCAGGGTGGCTACACCTTC. Translation: CAIRTDGQGGYTF.

The V and J genes are TRBV24-1 and TRBJ1-4; the match to TRBD1 covers 9 bases. In germline, CDR1 is KGHDR, CDR2 SFDVKD. V lost 4 bases, J lost 5 bases, and 7 bases stayed unmatched. The CDR3 is 16 amino acids. The CDR3: CATSDPGQGLNEKLFF. CDR3 DNA: TGTGCCACCAGTGACCCGGGACAGGGCTTAAATGAAAAACTGTTTTTT.

The chain uses TRBV6-1 and TRBJ1-1; D unresolved. The CDR3 covers 15 residues. The V end lost 2 bases, the J end lost 4 bases, and 14 bases lay between the germline ends. CDR1 and CDR2 from the germline V gene are MNHNS and SASEGT. The CDR3 sequence is CASSESAGFGTEAFF. CDR3 sequence (DNA): TGTGCCAGCAGTGAATCGGCAGGCTTTGGCACTGAAGCTTTCTTT.

This chain joins TRBV24-1 and TRBJ2-3; tentatively, D is TRBD2 (5 bases). Trimming shortened V by 6 bases and J by 0 bases, and 6 bases separated the two germline ends. Germline CDR1 and CDR2: KGHDR and SFDVKD. There are 13 residues in the CDR3. CDR3 coding DNA: TGTGCCACCAGTCGGGGAAGCACAGATACGCAGTATTTT. This encodes CATSRGSTDTQYF.

This chain uses TRBV5-1 with TRBJ2-7; a possible D gene is TRBD2 (7 bases). Germline-derived CDR1 and CDR2 are SGHRS and YFSETQ. V gave up 4 bases and J gave up 4 bases, with 18 bases separating them. The CDR3 has 15 residues. The CDR3 region is CASSLGGQARYEQYF. CDR3 in DNA: TGCGCCAGCAGCCTCGGGGGGCAGGCGAGGTACGAGCAGTACTTC.

V is TRBV25-1 and J is TRBJ1-2, with D hard to call. CDR1 is MGHDK, CDR2 SYGVNS, per germline. V shed 0 bases and J shed 1 base, with 3 bases lying between them. This CDR3 has 13 amino acids. This CDR3 reads CASSEYINYGYTF. The CDR3 DNA follows: TGTGCCAGCAGTGAATATATTAACTATGGCTACACCTTC.

This clone was recorded once. This chain uses TRBV7-2 with TRBJ2-3; D might be TRBD2 (6 bases). The germline gives CDR1 SGHTA, CDR2 FQGNSA. V gave up 11 bases and J gave up 0 bases, with 18 bases separating them. The CDR3 loop spans 15 amino acids. CDR3 coding DNA: TGTGCCGGGAGAACCGGGACTGCTAGCACAGATACGCAGTATTTT. Its translation is CAGRTGTASTDTQYF.

The V call is TRBV12-1, the J call TRBJ2-1; the D call of TRBD1 is as the table states it, not checked on the DNA. TRBV12-1 is given as a pseudogene. This CDR3 is 17 amino acids long. CDR3 DNA: TGTGCCAGCCGGGACAGGGGTCACAGCGGGGGCTACAATGAGCAGTTCTTC. Translating gives CASRDRGHSGGYNEQFF.